These 6 T cell receptor beta chains originate from one sample sequenced in a study of shared clonotypes between healthy human individuals. Using immunoSEQ multiplex PCR, the repertoire was profiled, and TCRdb retains in-frame clones only, with some absent. The data contain around 700,000 clones, around four fifths of them singletons. The sample comprised memory CD4+ T cells sorted from blood. Stated subset: CD45RA-negative fraction. The receptors were sampled from a young woman in good health.

The chain combines TRBV14 with TRBJ1-2; the match to TRBD1 covers 7 bases. The CDR3 is made up of 13 amino acids. The germline V gene has CDR1 SGHDN and CDR2 FVKESK. V was clipped by 4 bases and J by 4 bases; unmatched bases: 3. The CDR3 here is CASSLNRGYGYTF. For the CDR3, the DNA is TGTGCCAGCAGCCTAAACAGGGGCTATGGCTACACCTTC.

J is TRBJ2-7 and V is TRBV4-2; D is uncertain. Trimming took off 1 base at V and 1 base at J, with 5 bases between the two ends. This CDR3 has 13 amino acids. Germline loops: CDR1 LGHNA, CDR2 YNFKEQ. The CDR3 DNA sequence: TGTGCCAGCAGCCAAGGACATTCCTACGAGCAGTACTTC. This sequence encodes CASSQGHSYEQYF.

V is TRBV18 and J is TRBJ2-1, with unresolved D. CDR1 is KGHSH, CDR2 LQKENI, per germline. V was clipped by 3 bases and J by 3 bases, with 9 bases between them. The CDR3 covers 14 residues. CDR3 sequence: CASSPTLDYNEQFF. Here the CDR3 DNA reads TGTGCCAGCTCACCGACCCTAGACTACAATGAGCAGTTCTTC.

The rearrangement joins TRBV29-1 to TRBJ1-1; maybe TRBD1 (5 bases). The CDR3 is 16 residues long. V was clipped by 4 bases and J by 5 bases, with 23 bases between them. Germline CDR1 is SQVTM and CDR2 is ANQGSEA. For the CDR3, the DNA is TGCAGCGTTGTTCCCCCCGGGCAGGGACCTTCTACTGAAGCTTTCTTT. It specifies CSVVPPGQGPSTEAFF.

The rearrangement uses TRBV19 and TRBJ2-2; 8 bases align to TRBD2. The V gene end was trimmed by 7 bases and the J gene end by 6 bases; junction bases not matched to a gene: 10. CDR1 and CDR2 (germline): LNHDA, SQIVND (reference sequence). The CDR3 length is 15 residues. This CDR3 is CASTIAGPRPGELFF. CDR3 nucleotides: TGTGCCAGTACCATAGCGGGGCCAAGGCCCGGGGAGCTGTTTTTT.

The chain couples TRBV11-2 to TRBJ2-7; 13 bases agree with TRBD2. This CDR3 is 15 amino acids long. The trim removed 6 bases at V and 5 bases at J, leaving 7 bases unmatched. The germline CDR1 and CDR2 sequences are SGHAT and FQNNGV. As DNA, the CDR3 is TGTGCCAGCAGACAATCGGGACTAGCGGGGAACGAGCAGTACTTC. Translated, it gives CASRQSGLAGNEQYF.